This T cell receptor (beta chain) emerged from a study of CD4 T cells in relation to SARS-CoV-2 and coronaviruses. At the level of the study: PBMCs were cultured with antigen for less than twelve days before TCR beta sequencing.

Libraries were prepared by immunoSEQ multiplex PCR; TCRdb keeps only in-frame clonotypes and omits some of them. The sample yields tens of thousands of clones, about 75% seen once. Looked up from germline, CDR1 is LGHDT and CDR2 is YNNKEL (reference sequence). V lost 1 base to trimming and J lost 0 bases, with 13 bases between them. The CDR3 is made up of 16 amino acids. CD4+ T cells from unexposed donors were obtained before the COVID-19 pandemic (2011-2018). Isolation of CD4+ T cells took place after around eleven days in culture. This clone showed up just once. Its antigen remains unknown. Source material: CD4+ T cells from PBMCs, cultured in vitro. This chain links TRBV3-1 (or the pseudogene TRBV3-2) with TRBJ2-7, with no clear D. The TCR originated in a human donor in good health. The CDR3 protein is CASSQVWRPSSYEQYF. DNA for the CDR3: TGTGCCAGCAGCCAAGTGTGGCGGCCAAGCTCCTACGAGCAGTACTTC.